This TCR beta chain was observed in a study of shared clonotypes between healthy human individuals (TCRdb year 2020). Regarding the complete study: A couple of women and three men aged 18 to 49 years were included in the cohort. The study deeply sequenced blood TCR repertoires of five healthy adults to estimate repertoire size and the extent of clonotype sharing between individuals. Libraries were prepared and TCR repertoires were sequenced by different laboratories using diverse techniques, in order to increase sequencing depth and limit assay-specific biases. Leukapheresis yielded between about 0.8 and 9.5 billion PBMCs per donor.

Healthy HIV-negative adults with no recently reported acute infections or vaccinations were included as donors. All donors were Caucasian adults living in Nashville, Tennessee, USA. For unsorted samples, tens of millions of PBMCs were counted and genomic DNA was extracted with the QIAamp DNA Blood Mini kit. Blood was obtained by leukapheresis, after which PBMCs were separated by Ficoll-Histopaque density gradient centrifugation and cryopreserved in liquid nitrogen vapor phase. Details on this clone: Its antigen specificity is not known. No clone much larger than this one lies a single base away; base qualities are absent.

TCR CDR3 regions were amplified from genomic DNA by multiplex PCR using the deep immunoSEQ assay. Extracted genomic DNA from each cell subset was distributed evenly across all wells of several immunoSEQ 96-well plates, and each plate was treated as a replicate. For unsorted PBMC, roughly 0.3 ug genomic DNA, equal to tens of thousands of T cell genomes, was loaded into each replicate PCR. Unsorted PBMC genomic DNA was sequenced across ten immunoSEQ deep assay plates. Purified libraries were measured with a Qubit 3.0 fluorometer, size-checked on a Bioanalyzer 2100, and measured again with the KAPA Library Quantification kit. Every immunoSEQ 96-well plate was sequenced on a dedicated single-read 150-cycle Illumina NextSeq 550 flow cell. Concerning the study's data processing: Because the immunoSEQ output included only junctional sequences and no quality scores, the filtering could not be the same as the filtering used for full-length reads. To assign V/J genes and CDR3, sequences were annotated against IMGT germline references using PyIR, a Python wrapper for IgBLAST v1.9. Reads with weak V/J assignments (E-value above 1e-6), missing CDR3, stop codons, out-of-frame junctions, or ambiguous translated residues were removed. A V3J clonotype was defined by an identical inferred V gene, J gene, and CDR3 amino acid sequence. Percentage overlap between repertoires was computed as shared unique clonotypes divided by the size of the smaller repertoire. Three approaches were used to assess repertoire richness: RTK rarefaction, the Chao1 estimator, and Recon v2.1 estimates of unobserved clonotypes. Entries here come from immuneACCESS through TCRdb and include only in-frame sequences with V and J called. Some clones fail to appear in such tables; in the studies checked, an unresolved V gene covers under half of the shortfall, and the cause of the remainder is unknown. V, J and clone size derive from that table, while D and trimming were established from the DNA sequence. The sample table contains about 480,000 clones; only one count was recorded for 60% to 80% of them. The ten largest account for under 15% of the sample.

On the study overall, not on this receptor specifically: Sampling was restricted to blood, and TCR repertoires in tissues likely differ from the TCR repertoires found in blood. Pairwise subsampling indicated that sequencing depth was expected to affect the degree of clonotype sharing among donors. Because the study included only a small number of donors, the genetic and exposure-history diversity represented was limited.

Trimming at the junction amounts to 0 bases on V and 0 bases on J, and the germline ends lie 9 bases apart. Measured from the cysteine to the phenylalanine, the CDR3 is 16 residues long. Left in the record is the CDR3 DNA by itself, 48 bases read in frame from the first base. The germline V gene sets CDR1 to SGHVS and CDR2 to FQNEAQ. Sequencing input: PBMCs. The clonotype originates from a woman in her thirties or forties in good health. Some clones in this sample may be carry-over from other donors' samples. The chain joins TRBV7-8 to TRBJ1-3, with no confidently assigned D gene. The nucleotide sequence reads TGTGCCAGCAGCTTAGCGCCAGTAGTCTCTGGAAACACCATATATTTT. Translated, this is CASSLAPVVSGNTIYF.